These T cell receptor beta chains were read from a single sample in a study of cytomegalovirus exposure and HLA in healthy donors. Using immunoSEQ multiplex PCR, the repertoire was profiled, and TCRdb retains in-frame clones only, with some absent. The data contain about 260,000 clones, roughly 87% of them singletons. The sequencing sample was made of PBMCs. Receptors originate from a woman aged 25 to 45 in good health and CMV-seronegative. Both conserved end residues are part of each CDR3. A D gene is named only where the DNA matches it firmly. Clone size is stated in some rows and not others, as once, few, many or a class when expanded.

>TRBV5-1|TRBJ2-5|-|TRBD2
CASSSPGLAGGTQETQYF
TGCGCCAGCAGCTCACCGGGACTAGCGGGAGGAACCCAAGAGACCCAGTACTTC
>TRBV4-1|TRBJ2-3|-|-
CASSQSRDATDTQYF
TGCGCCAGCAGCCAGAGCAGGGATGCAACAGATACGCAGTATTTT
>TRBV28|TRBJ2-6|-|-
CASSLHPGANVLTF
TGTGCCAGCAGTCTCCACCCTGGGGCCAACGTCCTGACTTTC
>TRBV25-1|TRBJ2-1|once|TRBD2
CASSELASGYNEQFF
TGTGCCAGCAGTGAATTAGCTAGCGGGTACAATGAGCAGTTCTTC
>TRBV9|TRBJ2-1|once|TRBD1
CASSAGGEQFF
TGTGCCAGCAGCGCAGGGGGTGAGCAGTTCTTC
>TRBV28|TRBJ2-1|-|-
CASSLIRQNNEQFF
TGTGCCAGCAGTTTAATCCGCCAGAACAATGAGCAGTTCTTC
>TRBV9|TRBJ2-2|-|-
CASSGAGVLPSNTGELFF
TGTGCCAGCAGCGGGGCAGGGGTGCTACCATCGAACACCGGGGAGCTGTTTTTT
>TRBV4-2|TRBJ2-5|-|-
CASSQDVLWGTQYF
TGTGCCAGCAGCCAAGATGTTTTGTGGGGAACCCAGTACTTC
>TRBV4-3|TRBJ2-5|-|-
CASSQDTGGGPQETQYF
TGCGCCAGCAGCCAAGATACGGGGGGCGGTCCACAAGAGACCCAGTACTTC
>TRBV28|TRBJ1-5|-|TRBD1
CASSFRGLGQPQHF
TGTGCCAGCAGTTTCAGGGGGCTTGGACAGCCCCAGCATTTT
>TRBV4-1|TRBJ1-4|-|TRBD1
CASSQDRQGREKLFF
TGCGCCAGCAGCCAAGACCGACAGGGTCGAGAAAAACTGTTTTTT
>TRBV9|TRBJ2-5|-|-
CASSVVGEETQYF
TGTGCCAGCAGCGTAGTTGGAGAGGAGACCCAGTACTTC
>TRBV4-1|TRBJ2-2|-|-
CASSQDGSNTGELFF
TGCGCCAGCAGCCAAGACGGATCGAACACCGGGGAGCTGTTTTTT
>TRBV19|TRBJ2-7|-|TRBD1
CASSITDRGGYEQYF
TGTGCCAGTAGTATAACCGACAGGGGGGGATACGAGCAGTACTTC
>TRBV15|TRBJ2-2|-|-
CATSRDAATGELFF
TGTGCCACCAGCAGAGATGCCGCCACCGGGGAGCTGTTTTTT
>TRBV2|TRBJ2-5|once|TRBD2
CASSLGSGGTQETQYF
TGTGCCAGCAGTCTGGGGAGCGGGGGAACACAAGAGACCCAGTACTTC
>TRBV28|TRBJ2-2|once|-
CASSPATPGTGELFF
TGTGCCAGCAGTCCCGCGACACCGGGCACCGGGGAGCTGTTTTTT
>TRBV9|TRBJ2-3|-|TRBD2
CASSVKAGRADTQYF
TGTGCCAGCAGCGTCAAAGCGGGGCGCGCAGATACGCAGTATTTT
>TRBV9|TRBJ2-3|-|-
CASSPKPSADTQYF
TGTGCCAGCAGCCCAAAACCGAGTGCAGATACGCAGTATTTT
>TRBV29-1|TRBJ2-7|-|-
CSVPGTTIYEQYF
TGCAGTGTACCCGGGACAACCATTTACGAGCAGTACTTC
>TRBV4-2|TRBJ2-7|-|TRBD2
CASSQGGTSGRYEQYF
TGTGCCAGCAGCCAAGGGGGGACTAGCGGGAGATACGAGCAGTACTTC
>TRBV7-2|TRBJ2-3|-|-
CASSLIDGATDTQYF
TGTGCCAGCAGCTTAATAGACGGGGCAACAGATACGCAGTATTTT
>TRBV27|TRBJ1-1|-|TRBD1
CASSFDRVNTEAFF
TGTGCCAGCAGTTTCGACAGGGTTAACACTGAAGCTTTCTTT
>TRBV18|TRBJ2-1|-|-
CASSAQDYNEQFF
TGTGCCAGCTCAGCGCAGGATTACAATGAGCAGTTCTTC
>TRBV20-1|TRBJ1-1|once|-
CSASDSEAFF
TGCAGTGCTTCTGACAGTGAAGCTTTCTTT
>TRBV27|TRBJ2-7|-|TRBD2
CASRTGTRPHEQYF
TGTGCCAGCAGAACCGGGACTAGGCCCCACGAGCAGTACTTC
>TRBV7-9|TRBJ1-1|-|-
CASSLGMNTEAFF
TGTGCCAGCAGCTTAGGGATGAACACTGAAGCTTTCTTT
>TRBV4-1|TRBJ2-7|-|-
CASSLNRVSYEQYF
TGCGCCAGCAGCCTCAACAGAGTTTCCTACGAGCAGTACTTC
>TRBV6-1|TRBJ2-4|-|-
CASSEASGGPTKNIQYF
TGTGCCAGCAGTGAAGCCTCGGGGGGCCCGACCAAAAACATTCAGTACTTC
>TRBV6-4|TRBJ2-3|-|-
CASSTGNTDTQYF
TGTGCCAGCAGTACAGGAAACACAGATACGCAGTATTTT
>TRBV27|TRBJ1-1|-|-
CASSLSIPGLNTEAFF
TGTGCCAGCAGTTTATCGATTCCGGGCCTGAACACTGAAGCTTTCTTT
>TRBV11-2|TRBJ2-7|-|TRBD2
CASSLDRSSGFYEQYF
TGTGCCAGCAGCTTAGATCGGTCTAGCGGATTTTACGAGCAGTACTTC
>TRBV2|TRBJ2-7|few|-
CASSGSYEQYF
TGTGCCAGCAGTGGCAGCTACGAGCAGTACTTC
>TRBV28|TRBJ1-5|-|-
CASSWVAAYQPQHF
TGTGCCAGCAGTTGGGTGGCGGCGTATCAGCCCCAGCATTTT
>TRBV28|TRBJ1-1|-|-
CASSLGTQNTEAFF
TGTGCCAGCAGTTTGGGGACACAGAACACTGAAGCTTTCTTT
>TRBV27|TRBJ1-5|-|-
CASNQLGQPQHF
TGTGCCAGCAATCAACTCGGTCAGCCCCAGCATTTT
>TRBV4-3|TRBJ1-2|-|-
CASSQDWTAEYGYTF
TGCGCCAGCAGCCAAGATTGGACAGCGGAATATGGCTACACCTTC
>TRBV30|TRBJ2-3|-|-
CAAWTGTDTQYF
TGTGCCGCCTGGACAGGCACAGATACGCAGTATTTT
>TRBV5-4|TRBJ1-4|once|-
CASSLRRSDEKLFF
TGTGCCAGCAGCTTACGACGATCGGACGAAAAACTGTTTTTT
>TRBV28|TRBJ2-3|-|-
CASSFRGSADTQYF
TGTGCCAGCAGTTTTAGGGGCAGTGCAGATACGCAGTATTTT
>TRBV19|TRBJ1-4|-|-
CASDGNEKLFF
TGTGCCAGCGACGGTAATGAAAAACTGTTTTTT
>TRBV11-3|TRBJ2-3|-|TRBD2
CASSFGQHSGRGTDTQYF
TGTGCCAGCAGCTTCGGCCAGCATAGCGGGAGAGGTACAGATACGCAGTATTTT
>TRBV10-3|TRBJ2-2|-|-
CAISRTGELFF
TGTGCCATCAGCCGAACCGGGGAGCTGTTTTTT
>TRBV7-9|TRBJ2-1|-|-
CASSGSLDSPLYNEQFF
TGTGCCAGCAGCGGCAGCCTCGACAGCCCTCTCTACAATGAGCAGTTCTTC
>TRBV27|TRBJ2-3|-|-
CASSLGTFTDTQYF
TGTGCCAGCAGTTTAGGGACCTTCACAGATACGCAGTATTTT
>TRBV2|TRBJ1-4|-|-
CASSSRGGRDNEKLFF
TGTGCCAGCAGTTCCCGGGGTGGCAGGGATAATGAAAAACTGTTTTTT
>TRBV6-1|TRBJ2-7|-|TRBD1
CASSSTGGYEQYF
TGTGCCAGCAGTTCGACAGGGGGCTACGAGCAGTACTTC
>TRBV4-3|TRBJ2-1|-|-
CASSQDRPNEQFF
TGCGCCAGCAGCCAAGACCGGCCTAATGAGCAGTTCTTC
>TRBV27|TRBJ1-2|-|-
CASSLSGIPYGYTF
TGTGCCAGCAGTTTATCTGGGATACCCTATGGCTACACCTTC
>TRBV7-8|TRBJ2-5|-|TRBD2
CASSSGGAGGQETQYF
TGTGCCAGCAGCTCGGGGGGAGCGGGAGGCCAAGAGACCCAGTACTTC
>TRBV4-3|TRBJ2-7|-|TRBD1
CASSQDIVGTGLDEQYF
TGCGCCAGCAGCCAAGATATCGTCGGGACAGGGCTAGACGAGCAGTACTTC